These 15 T cell receptor beta chains came from one sample sequenced in a study of shared clonotypes between healthy human individuals (dated by TCRdb to about 2020). Library preparation was by the immunoSEQ multiplex PCR assay. TCRdb mirrors the immuneACCESS table, restricted to in-frame sequences. Some clones are absent from its copies; in checked studies, under half trace to an unresolved V gene, and the reason for the others is unknown. In this sample the table shows about 1.5 million clones, around 95% of which occur a single time. The ten largest make up roughly 1.2% of the sample. What was sequenced was naive CD4+ T cells sorted from blood. The cell subset or site label here, explained by the study, means: CD45RA+ positively selected. The origin of the receptors is a man aged 25-45 years in good health.

The chain recombines TRBV14 with TRBJ2-3, with D unresolved. Germline V gene data show CDR1 as SGHDN and CDR2 as FVKESK. The CDR3 contains 12 residues. V lost 4 bases and J lost 5, with 7 bases in between. This chain's CDR3 is CASSRVVDTQYF. The CDR3 DNA reads as TGTGCCAGCAGCCGGGTGGTAGATACGCAGTATTTT. The full variable domain, with the rest looked up from reference TRBV14 and TRBJ2-3, is EAGVTQFPSHSVIEKGQTVTLRCDPISGHDNLYWYRRVMGKEIKFLLHFVKESKQDESGMPNNRFLAERTGGTYSTLKVQPAELEDSGVYFCASSRVVDTQYFGPGTRLTVL.

The gene calls are TRBV10-3 and TRBJ2-3; TRBD2 might be the D (6 bases). V lost 11 bases, J lost 0 bases, and 12 bases lay in between. Per the germline V gene, CDR1 is ENHRY and CDR2 is SYGVKD. CDR3 length equals 13 residues. The CDR3 loop reads CAVAGSSTDTQYF. For the CDR3, the DNA is TGTGCCGTGGCGGGGTCTAGCACAGATACGCAGTATTTT.

The chain employs TRBV5-1 and TRBJ2-7; 7 bases align to TRBD2. V shed 0 bases, J shed 0 bases, and the junction held 9 bases outside the gene matches. The CDR3 is made up of 17 amino acids. CDR1 is SGHRS, CDR2 YFSETQ, per germline. CDR3 DNA: TGCGCCAGCAGCTTGGCTTTGGGGCGGGGGAGCTCCTACGAGCAGTACTTC. It specifies CASSLALGRGSSYEQYF.

V and J are TRBV25-1 and TRBJ1-5; D is unresolved. The germline gives CDR1 MGHDK, CDR2 SYGVNS. There are 14 residues in the CDR3. Trimming cost V 1 base and J 2 bases, with 6 bases left between them. This chain's CDR3 is CASSELSGNQPQHF. In DNA form, the CDR3 reads TGTGCCAGCAGTGAATTATCGGGCAATCAGCCCCAGCATTTT.

This chain links TRBV27 with TRBJ2-5, with TRBD1 identical over 8 bases. V was clipped by 2 bases and J by 5 bases; unmatched bases: 4. There are 14 residues in the CDR3. In germline, CDR1 is MNHEY, CDR2 SMNVEV (reference sequence). CDR3 residues: CASSLQGARETQYF. The CDR3 DNA is TGTGCCAGCAGTTTACAGGGGGCGCGGGAGACCCAGTACTTC.

V usage is TRBV28 and J usage is TRBJ2-1, with 8 bases matching TRBD2. CDR3 size: 18 residues. Germline lookup yields CDR1 MDHEN and CDR2 SYDVKM. V shed 10 bases, J shed 0 bases, and the junction held 17 bases outside the gene matches. CDR3 DNA: TGTGCCATCCTGCCCTTTAGCGGGATGACCCGCTCCTACAATGAGCAGTTCTTC. Its protein is CAILPFSGMTRSYNEQFF.

The genes are TRBV5-1 and TRBJ2-7; 7 bases are shared with TRBD2. Losses at the gene ends were 5 bases for V and 2 bases for J; bases not matched to a gene: 4. CDR3 length: 13 amino acids. CDR1 SGHRS and CDR2 YFSETQ come from the germline V gene. CDR3 protein: CASRRREAYEQYF. CDR3 sequence (DNA): TGCGCCAGCAGGAGACGGGAGGCCTACGAGCAGTACTTC.

The chain links TRBV27 to TRBJ2-5, with TRBD2 identical over 9 bases. Germline-derived CDR1 and CDR2 are MNHEY and SMNVEV (reference sequence). The CDR3 covers 14 residues. Trimming cost V 8 bases and J 2 bases; bases outside gene matches: 6. Written as DNA, the CDR3 is TGTGCCAGCGGTCCGCTAGCGGGACAAGAGACCCAGTACTTC. Its protein product is CASGPLAGQETQYF.

The chain couples TRBV6-1 to TRBJ2-2; D is unresolved. The V end lost 6 bases, the J end lost 0 bases, and 5 bases lay between the germline ends. The CDR3 spans 13 residues. Germline CDR1 and CDR2: MNHNS and SASEGT. Here the CDR3 DNA reads TGTGCCAGCAGGAACACGAACACCGGGGAGCTGTTTTTT. This gives the protein CASRNTNTGELFF.

The J gene is TRBJ2-7, the V gene TRBV4-2; tentative D call: TRBD2 (6 bases). The V end was cut by 4 bases, the J end by 1 base, with 8 bases between. The CDR3 has 13 amino acids. Germline CDR1 LGHNA, CDR2 YNFKEQ. The CDR3 sequence: CASSRDSSYEQYF. CDR3 bases: TGTGCCAGCAGCCGGGACTCGTCCTACGAGCAGTACTTC.

This chain connects TRBV30 to TRBJ1-1, with 8 bases that match TRBD1. After removal of 4 bases from V and 6 bases from J, the junction contained 10 bases not matched to a gene. The CDR3 runs 14 residues. In germline, CDR1 is GTSNPN, CDR2 SVGIG (reference sequence). The DNA of the CDR3 is TGTGCCTGGACTTTCGAGACAGGGGTTCCTGAAGCTTTCTTT. This sequence encodes CAWTFETGVPEAFF.

The chain uses TRBV5-4 and TRBJ2-1, with D possibly TRBD2 on 5 matching bases. This CDR3 comprises 13 residues. The germline CDR1 and CDR2 sequences are SGHNT and YYREEE (reference sequence). Between the trimmed V and J ends, which lost 1 base and 7 bases, there was a span of 9 bases. CDR3 nucleotides: TGTGCCAGCAGCTTGCAGGACTTGAATGAGCAGTTCTTC. This translates into CASSLQDLNEQFF.

The chain combines TRBV4-3 with TRBJ2-2; D is possibly TRBD2 (5 bases). Germline assignment: CDR1 LGHNA and CDR2 YSLEER. Trimming pared 1 base from V and 2 bases from J, leaving 11 bases between. The CDR3 has 16 amino acids. The chain's CDR3 is CASSQASGVNTGELFF. The CDR3 region has the DNA TGCGCCAGCAGCCAAGCCAGCGGAGTCAACACCGGGGAGCTGTTTTTT.

This chain joins TRBV6-6 and TRBJ2-5; D uncertain. Germline loops: CDR1 MNHNY, CDR2 SVGAGI (reference sequence). The CDR3 totals 15 residues. Trimming pared 4 bases from V and 3 bases from J, leaving 15 bases between. The CDR3 spells CASSFPVDGEETQYF. The CDR3 nucleotides are TGTGCCAGCAGTTTCCCCGTGGACGGAGAAGAGACCCAGTACTTC.

This chain joins TRBV6-1 and TRBJ2-7, with D perhaps TRBD1 or TRBD2 (5 bases each). Per germline, CDR1 MNHNS and CDR2 SASEGT. V was trimmed by 4 bases and J by 2 bases, leaving 12 bases between them. The CDR3 extends over 14 amino acids. CDR3 region: CASSAPGQAYEQYF. CDR3 DNA: TGTGCCAGCAGTGCCCCGGGGCAGGCCTACGAGCAGTACTTC.